Presented here are 22 T cell receptor beta chains from one specimen sequenced in a study of blood T cell repertoires in COVID-19. The method was immunoSEQ multiplex PCR; TCRdb's version includes in-frame clones alone and lacks a portion of them. The sample has 130,000 or so clones; 88% are singletons. Source material: peripheral blood. These receptors all come from a human donor with COVID-19, enrolled during active disease. The donor label of this sample is uncertain.

This sequence joins TRBV18 and TRBJ2-4, with 13 bases that match TRBD2. Germline assignment: CDR1 KGHSH and CDR2 LQKENI. V lost 3 bases and J lost 7; bases outside the gene matches: 3. This CDR3 is built from 15 residues. DNA of the CDR3: TGTGCCAGCTCACCGGGGACTAGCGGGAAGAACATTCAGTACTTC. It translates to CASSPGTSGKNIQYF. The full variable domain, in which reference TRBV18 and TRBJ2-4 provide the parts outside the CDR3, is NAGVMQNPRHLVRRRGQEARLRCSPMKGHSHVYWYRQLPEEGLKFMVYLQKENIIDESGMPKERFSAEFPKEGPSILRIQQVVRGDSAAYFCASSPGTSGKNIQYFGAGTRLSVL.

The rearrangement joins TRBV7-3 to TRBJ2-5; the match to TRBD2 covers 8 bases. Germline V lookup: CDR1 SGHTA, CDR2 FQGTGA. CDR3 length equals 14 residues. V shed 3 bases and J 5 bases; nucleotides not matched to a gene: 5. The DNA of the CDR3 is TGTGCCAGCAGCTTCGGGGGGGCGAGGGAGACCCAGTACTTC. Amino acids: CASSFGGARETQYF. The variable domain in full, completed from reference TRBV7-3 and TRBJ2-5, reads GAGVSQTPSNKVTEKGKYVELRCDPISGHTALYWYRQSLGQGPEFLIYFQGTGAADDSGLPNDRFFAVRPEGSVSTLKIQRTERGDSAVYLCASSFGGARETQYFGPGTRLLVL.

The gene calls are TRBV6-4 and TRBJ2-5, with D uncertain. Trimming removed 6 bases at V and 4 bases at J, with 15 bases between. This CDR3 comprises 14 residues. Germline-derived CDR1 and CDR2 are MRHNA and SNTAGT. CDR3 sequence: CASREALTPETQYF. The CDR3 bases are TGTGCCAGCAGAGAAGCTCTAACCCCAGAGACCCAGTACTTC.

A single count supports this clone. The chain employs TRBV19 and TRBJ1-5, with D perhaps matching TRBD1 (6 bases). The CDR3 totals 12 residues. Trimming took 3 bases from V and 15 from J, leaving 15 bases between them. CDR1 LNHDA and CDR2 SQIVND come from the germline V gene (reference sequence). DNA of the CDR3: TGTGCCAGTAGTATGGTGGACAGCCTATCGCATTTT. Amino acids: CASSMVDSLSHF.

The chain is built from TRBV7-2 and TRBJ2-6; D is unclear. CDR3 length: 14 residues. V was cut by 2 bases and J by 2 bases, with 4 bases left in between. Germline assignment: CDR1 SGHTA and CDR2 FQGNSA. The CDR3 bases are TGTGCCAGCAGCTTATCTGCTGGGGCCAACGTCCTGACTTTC. Translated, it gives CASSLSAGANVLTF.

The sample holds one count of this clone. The chain employs TRBV10-3 and TRBJ2-1, with D possibly TRBD1 on 7 matching bases. The CDR3 has 14 residues. The V end was cut by 6 bases, the J end by 6 bases, with 15 bases between. Germline CDR1 and CDR2: ENHRY and SYGVKD. The CDR3 here is CAIREGQFFNEQFF. In nucleotides, the CDR3 is TGTGCCATCAGGGAGGGACAGTTCTTCAATGAGCAGTTCTTC.

The rearrangement joins TRBV9 to TRBJ1-1; 7 bases fit TRBD1. Losses at the gene ends were 4 bases for V and 0 bases for J; bases not matched to a gene: 6. Germline-derived CDR1 and CDR2 are SGDLS and YYNGEE. The CDR3 has 15 amino acids. CDR3 bases: TGTGCCAGCAGCCCGGTGGGACAGATGAACACTGAAGCTTTCTTT. This encodes CASSPVGQMNTEAFF.

This clone was counted many times. The rearrangement uses TRBV5-1 and TRBJ1-6; TRBD1 matches 8 bases. Losses at the gene ends were 0 bases for V and 7 bases for J; bases not matched to a gene: 0. The CDR3 runs to 14 residues. Germline-derived CDR1 and CDR2 are SGHRS and YFSETQ. The CDR3 protein is CASSLGQGNSPLHF. In DNA form, the CDR3 reads TGCGCCAGCAGCTTGGGACAGGGGAATTCACCCCTCCACTTT.

In this sample, this clone turned up a few times. The rearrangement joins TRBV6-6 to TRBJ1-2; D is undetermined. In germline, CDR1 is MNHNY, CDR2 SVGAGI (reference sequence). V was pared by 7 bases and J by 6 bases, with 12 bases between. The length of the CDR3 is 12 residues. CDR3 residues: CASTAERNGYTF. In nucleotides, the CDR3 is TGTGCCAGCACGGCGGAGAGAAATGGCTACACCTTC.

The chain is built from TRBV5-1 and TRBJ2-5; maybe TRBD1 (6 bases). This CDR3 is built from 14 residues. V was cut by 3 bases and J by 1 base, with 10 bases left in between. Germline V gene sequence: CDR1 SGHRS, CDR2 YFSETQ. CDR3 sequence reads: CASSSGQPQETQYF. The CDR3 nucleotides read TGCGCCAGCAGCTCAGGACAGCCCCAAGAGACCCAGTACTTC. The whole variable domain, remainder taken from reference TRBV5-1 and TRBJ2-5, is KAGVTQTPRYLIKTRGQQVTLSCSPISGHRSVSWYQQTPGQGLQFLFEYFSETQRNKGNFPGRFSGRQFSNSRSEMNVSTLELGDSALYLCASSSGQPQETQYFGPGTRLLVL.

The J gene is TRBJ2-7, the V gene TRBV30; D possibly corresponds to TRBD2 (6 bases). The CDR3 consists of 12 residues. From germline, CDR1 is GTSNPN and CDR2 SVGIG (reference sequence). V was clipped by 0 bases and J by 6 bases, with 9 bases between them. Here the CDR3 DNA reads TGTGCCTGGAGTGTTCGGGGGAGCGAGCAGTACTTC. This encodes CAWSVRGSEQYF.

This clone was counted a few times. This chain uses TRBV5-1 with TRBJ2-7; TRBD1 matches at 8 bases. This CDR3 has 16 amino acids. Germline trimming cut 3 bases from V and 0 bases from J; bases unmatched to any gene: 8. Germline lookup yields CDR1 SGHRS and CDR2 YFSETQ. The CDR3 sequence: CASSSPGGSGSYEQYF. The CDR3 region has the DNA TGCGCCAGCAGCTCACCAGGGGGCTCCGGCTCCTACGAGCAGTACTTC.

This sequence joins TRBV6-5 and TRBJ2-7; D is perhaps TRBD2 (6 bases). The V end lost 2 bases, the J end lost 2 bases, and 13 bases lay between the germline ends. This CDR3 region has 15 residues. Germline V gene data show CDR1 as MNHEY and CDR2 as SVGAGI. DNA for the CDR3: TGTGCCAGCAGTTACGACGGCGGGGATCCCTACGAGCAGTACTTC. It specifies CASSYDGGDPYEQYF.

The V gene is TRBV10-2, the J gene TRBJ2-3; 16 nucleotides match TRBD2. Germline loops: CDR1 WSHSY, CDR2 SAAADI. The CDR3 covers 15 residues. With V trimmed by 6 bases and J by 6 bases, 3 bases remained unmatched. In DNA form, the CDR3 reads TGCGCCAGCAGGGGACTAGCGGGAGGGCCGGATACGCAGTATTTT. Amino acid sequence: CASRGLAGGPDTQYF.

This clone was seen just once. The rearrangement links TRBV24-1 to TRBJ1-5; 9 bases fit TRBD1. Germline V gene sequence: CDR1 KGHDR, CDR2 SFDVKD. V lost 3 bases and J lost 4; bases outside the gene matches: 6. There are 16 residues in the CDR3. The CDR3, as DNA: TGTGCCACCAGTGATAGGGACAGGGAGCTTAATCAGCCCCAGCATTTT. Its protein product is CATSDRDRELNQPQHF.

The V and J genes are TRBV2 and TRBJ2-7; D uncertain. The CDR3 has 11 residues. V lost 6 bases, J lost 5 bases, and 8 bases lay in between. Germline V CDR1 and CDR2: SNHLY, FYNNEI. CDR3 region: CASSPSDEQYF. CDR3 in DNA: TGTGCCAGCAGCCCCAGCGACGAGCAGTACTTC.

J is TRBJ2-1 and V is TRBV7-3, with 9 bases fitting TRBD1. The CDR3 is 17 amino acids. The junction had 8 bases not matched to a gene; V was cut back by 1 base and J by 4 bases. Germline-derived CDR1 and CDR2 are SGHTA and FQGTGA. The CDR3 region is CASSLMMRGQGYNEQFF. The DNA for the CDR3 is TGTGCCAGCAGCTTAATGATGAGGGGACAGGGTTACAATGAGCAGTTCTTC.

The CDR3 sequence is CASNPLGSSNQPQHF. In DNA, the CDR3 is TGTGCCAGCAACCCACTAGGCAGTAGCAATCAGCCCCAGCATTTT. V and J are TRBV2 and TRBJ1-5; unclear D gene. The CDR3 has 15 amino acids. The ends were cut back, 7 bases at V and 0 bases at J, with 13 bases in the middle. The germline CDR1 and CDR2 sequences are SNHLY and FYNNEI.

This clone was observed a single time. The chain uses TRBV5-1 and TRBJ1-2; 9 bases are shared with TRBD1. The germline V gene encodes CDR1 SGHRS and CDR2 YFSETQ. V lost 3 bases to trimming and J lost 4 bases; unmatched junction nucleotides: 4. This CDR3 is 14 amino acids long. The chain's CDR3 is CASSSTGGIYGYTF. The CDR3 nucleotides are TGCGCCAGCAGCTCGACAGGGGGAATCTATGGCTACACCTTC.

The CDR3 DNA follows: TGCGCCAGCAGCTTGGACGCGGGGAGCTATGGCTACACCTTC. This sequence encodes CASSLDAGSYGYTF. The chain employs TRBV5-1 and TRBJ1-2; D is unclear. This CDR3 spans 14 amino acids. CDR1 and CDR2 (germline): SGHRS, YFSETQ. With 0 bases removed from V and 4 bases from J, the gap between germline ends came to 10 bases.

The chain links TRBV28 to TRBJ1-4, with unresolved D. V was cut by 7 bases and J by 10 bases, with 13 bases left in between. Germline V CDR1 and CDR2: MDHEN, SYDVKM. The CDR3 runs to 12 residues. As DNA, the CDR3 is TGTGCCAGCAAAGTCACGAGTGGAAAACTGTTTTTT. Its protein is CASKVTSGKLFF.

The V and J genes are TRBV2 and TRBJ1-1; 9 bases align to TRBD1. Germline CDR1 and CDR2: SNHLY and FYNNEI. Losses at the gene ends were 5 bases for V and 5 bases for J; bases not matched to a gene: 6. The CDR3 runs 14 residues. CDR3 nucleotide sequence: TGTGCCAGCAGTCTGGGACAGGGAGAAACTGAAGCTTTCTTT. Encoded protein: CASSLGQGETEAFF.